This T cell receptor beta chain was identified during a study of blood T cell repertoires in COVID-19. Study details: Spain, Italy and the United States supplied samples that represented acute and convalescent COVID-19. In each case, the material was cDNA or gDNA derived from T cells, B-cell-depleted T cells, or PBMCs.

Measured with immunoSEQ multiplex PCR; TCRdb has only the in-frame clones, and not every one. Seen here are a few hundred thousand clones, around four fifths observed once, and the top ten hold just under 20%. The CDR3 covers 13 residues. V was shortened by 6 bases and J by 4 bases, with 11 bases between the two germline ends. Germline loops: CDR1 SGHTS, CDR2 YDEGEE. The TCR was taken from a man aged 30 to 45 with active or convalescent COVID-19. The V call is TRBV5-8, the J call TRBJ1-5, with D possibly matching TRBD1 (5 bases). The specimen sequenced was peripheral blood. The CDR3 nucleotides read TGTGCCAGCATCAAAAGGGGTAATCAGCCCCAGCATTTT. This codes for CASIKRGNQPQHF.